Described below is a single T cell receptor beta chain sequence and its context. This specimen belongs to a study of blood T cell repertoires in COVID-19. As handled by the study authors: Amplification of reference gene primers was used by the study to estimate nucleated cell counts. Profiling relied on immunoSEQ multiplex PCR, and the TCRdb table lists in-frame clones only, not all of them. V, J and clone size reflect that table, while D and trimming were determined from the DNA. Of roughly 30,000 clones listed, around 87% are singletons. The CDR3 covers 15 residues. The germline V gene encodes CDR1 LGHNA and CDR2 YNFKEQ. Trimming took 1 base from V and 5 from J, leaving 14 bases between them.

The rearrangement uses TRBV4-2 and TRBJ2-5; a weak D match, TRBD2 (7 bases). The receptor comes from a man aged 55 to 70 with active COVID-19. The sample was peripheral blood. CDR3 sequence: CASSQGGGAPETQYF. In DNA, the CDR3 is TGTGCCAGCAGCCAAGGAGGGGGGGCCCCGGAGACCCAGTACTTC.